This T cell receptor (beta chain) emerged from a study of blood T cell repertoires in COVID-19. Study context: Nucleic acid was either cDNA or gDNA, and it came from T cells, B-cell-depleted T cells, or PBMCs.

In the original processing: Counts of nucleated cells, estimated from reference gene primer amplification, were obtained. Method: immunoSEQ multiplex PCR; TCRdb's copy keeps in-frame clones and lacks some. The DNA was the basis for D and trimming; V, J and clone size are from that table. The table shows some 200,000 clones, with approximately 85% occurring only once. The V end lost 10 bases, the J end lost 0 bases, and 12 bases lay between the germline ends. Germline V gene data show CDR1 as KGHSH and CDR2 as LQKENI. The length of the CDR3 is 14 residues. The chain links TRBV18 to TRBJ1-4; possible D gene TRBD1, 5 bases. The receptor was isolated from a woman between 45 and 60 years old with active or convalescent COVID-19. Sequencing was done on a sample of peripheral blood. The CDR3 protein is CATSEGATNEKLFF. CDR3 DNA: TGTGCCACCTCGGAAGGGGCAACTAATGAAAAACTGTTTTTT.